Sequencing of this TCR beta chain was carried out in a study of shared clonotypes between healthy human individuals. About the research overall: Per-donor plates numbered three CD4 naive, three CD4 memory, two CD8 naive and one CD8 memory.

Only in-frame clones appear in the TCRdb table, and some are missing; sequencing was by immunoSEQ multiplex PCR. The sample has around 2.3 million clones, 95% seen once. This CDR3 is 13 amino acids long. Deletions cut 8 bases from V and 0 bases from J, with 10 bases between. Germline loops: CDR1 MDHEN, CDR2 SYDVKM. This clonotype was sampled from a man between 18 and 29 years old in good health. Sequenced: naive CD4+ T cells sorted from blood. Specified subset: CD45RA+ positively selected. The chain couples TRBV28 to TRBJ1-1; D ambiguous. The CDR3 DNA sequence: TGTGCCAGCGGAGGTGGGGTGAACACTGAAGCTTTCTTT. This translates into CASGGGVNTEAFF. The whole variable domain, filled in from reference TRBV28 and TRBJ1-1, reads DVKVTQSSRYLVKRTGEKVFLECVQDMDHENMFWYRQDPGLGLRLIYFSYDVKMKEKGDIPEGYSVSREKKERFSLILESASTNQTSMYLCASGGGVNTEAFFGQGTRLTVV.